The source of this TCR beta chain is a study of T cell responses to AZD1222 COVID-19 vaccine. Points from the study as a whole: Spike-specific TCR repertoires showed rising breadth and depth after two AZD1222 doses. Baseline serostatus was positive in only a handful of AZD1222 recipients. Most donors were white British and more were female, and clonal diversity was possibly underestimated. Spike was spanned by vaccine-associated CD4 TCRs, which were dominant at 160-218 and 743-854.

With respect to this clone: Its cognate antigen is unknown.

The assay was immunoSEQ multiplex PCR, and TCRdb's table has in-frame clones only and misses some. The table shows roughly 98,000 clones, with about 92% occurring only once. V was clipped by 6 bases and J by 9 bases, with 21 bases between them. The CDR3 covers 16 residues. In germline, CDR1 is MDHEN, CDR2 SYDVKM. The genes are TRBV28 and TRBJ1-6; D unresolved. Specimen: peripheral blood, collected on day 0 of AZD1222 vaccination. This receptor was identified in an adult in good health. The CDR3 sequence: CASRHTRGSSGSPLHF. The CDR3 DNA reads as TGTGCCAGCAGACACACCCGTGGGTCCAGTGGTTCACCCCTCCACTTT.